This T cell receptor (beta chain) was obtained from a study of blood T cell repertoires in COVID-19. Turning to the study itself: The analysed material was cDNA or gDNA that came from T cells, B-cell-depleted T cells, or PBMCs.

Sequencing was performed with immunoSEQ multiplex PCR; in TCRdb, only in-frame clones are kept and a portion is missing. The sample has about 200,000 clones, about 88% seen once. This clone occurred a few times. The CDR3 contains 17 residues. The V gene end was trimmed by 0 bases and the J gene end by 1 base; junction bases not matched to a gene: 7. Per the germline V gene, CDR1 is LGHNT and CDR2 is FRNRAP. Material: peripheral blood. The TCR originated in a woman between 45 and 65 years old with COVID-19, enrolled during active disease. The chain has TRBV12-5 and TRBJ1-2; 8 nucleotides match TRBD1. The chain's CDR3 is CASGLVPGGRGNYGYTF. CDR3 nucleotide sequence: TGTGCTAGTGGTTTGGTACCAGGGGGCAGGGGTAACTATGGCTACACCTTC.